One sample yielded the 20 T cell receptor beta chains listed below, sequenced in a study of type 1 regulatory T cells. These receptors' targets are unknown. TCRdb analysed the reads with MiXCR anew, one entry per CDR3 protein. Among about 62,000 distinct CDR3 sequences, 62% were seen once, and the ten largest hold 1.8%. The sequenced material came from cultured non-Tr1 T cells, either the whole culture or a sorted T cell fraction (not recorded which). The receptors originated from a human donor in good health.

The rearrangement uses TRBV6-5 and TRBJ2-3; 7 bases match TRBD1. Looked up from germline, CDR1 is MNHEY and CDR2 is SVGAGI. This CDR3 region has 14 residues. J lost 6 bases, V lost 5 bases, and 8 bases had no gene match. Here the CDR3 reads CASSPDRESDTQYF. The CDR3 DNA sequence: TGTGCCAGCAGTCCCGACAGGGAATCTGATACGCAGTATTTT.

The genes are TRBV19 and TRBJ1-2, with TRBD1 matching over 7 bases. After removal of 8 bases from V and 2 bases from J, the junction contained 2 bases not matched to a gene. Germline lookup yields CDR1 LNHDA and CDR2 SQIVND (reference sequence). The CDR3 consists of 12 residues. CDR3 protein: CASADRNYGYTF. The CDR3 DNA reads TGTGCCAGTGCGGACAGGAACTATGGCTACACCTTC.

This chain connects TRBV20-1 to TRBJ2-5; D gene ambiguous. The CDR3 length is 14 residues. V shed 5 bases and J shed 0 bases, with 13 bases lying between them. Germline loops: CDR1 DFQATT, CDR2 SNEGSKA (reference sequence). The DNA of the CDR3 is TGCAGTGCTCTCCACGGGTACGACCAAGAGACCCAGTACTTC. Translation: CSALHGYDQETQYF.

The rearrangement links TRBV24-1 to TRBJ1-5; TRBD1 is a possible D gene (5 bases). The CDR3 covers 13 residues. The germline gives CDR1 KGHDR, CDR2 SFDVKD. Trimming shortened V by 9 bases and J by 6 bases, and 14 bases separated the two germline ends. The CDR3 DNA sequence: TGTGCCACCGCTGACAGCGGCGGTCAGCCCCAGCATTTT. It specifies CATADSGGQPQHF.

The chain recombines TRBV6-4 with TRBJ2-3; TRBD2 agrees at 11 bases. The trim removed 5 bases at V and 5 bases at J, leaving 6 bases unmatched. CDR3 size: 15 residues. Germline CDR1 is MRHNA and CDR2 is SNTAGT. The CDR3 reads CASSQTSGAEDTQYF. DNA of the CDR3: TGTGCCAGCAGTCAGACTAGCGGGGCGGAAGATACGCAGTATTTT.

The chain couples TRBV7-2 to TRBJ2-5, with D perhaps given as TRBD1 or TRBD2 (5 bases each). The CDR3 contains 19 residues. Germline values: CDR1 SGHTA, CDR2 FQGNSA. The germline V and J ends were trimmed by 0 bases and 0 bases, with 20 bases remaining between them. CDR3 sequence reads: CASSLATTRVRAYQETQYF. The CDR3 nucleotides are TGTGCCAGCAGCTTAGCTACTACCAGGGTGAGGGCCTACCAAGAGACCCAGTACTTC.

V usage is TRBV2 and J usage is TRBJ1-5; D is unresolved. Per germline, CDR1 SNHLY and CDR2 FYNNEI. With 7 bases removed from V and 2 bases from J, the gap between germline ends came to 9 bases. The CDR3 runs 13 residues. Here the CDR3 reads CASIEDGNQPQHF. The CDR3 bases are TGTGCCAGCATTGAGGACGGCAATCAGCCCCAGCATTTT.

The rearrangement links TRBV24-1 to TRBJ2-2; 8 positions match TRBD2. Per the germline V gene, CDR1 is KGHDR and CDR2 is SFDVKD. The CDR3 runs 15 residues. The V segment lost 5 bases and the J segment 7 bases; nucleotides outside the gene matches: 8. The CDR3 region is CATSVPSGGNGELFF. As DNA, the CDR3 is TGTGCCACCAGTGTCCCAAGCGGGGGCAACGGGGAGCTGTTTTTT.

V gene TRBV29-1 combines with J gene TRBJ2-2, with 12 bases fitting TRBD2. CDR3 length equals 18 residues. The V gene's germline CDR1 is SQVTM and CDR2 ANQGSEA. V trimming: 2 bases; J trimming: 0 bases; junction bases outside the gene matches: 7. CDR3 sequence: CSVEPWTSGNSNTGELFF. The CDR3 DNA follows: TGCAGCGTTGAACCATGGACTAGCGGGAACTCGAACACCGGGGAGCTGTTTTTT.

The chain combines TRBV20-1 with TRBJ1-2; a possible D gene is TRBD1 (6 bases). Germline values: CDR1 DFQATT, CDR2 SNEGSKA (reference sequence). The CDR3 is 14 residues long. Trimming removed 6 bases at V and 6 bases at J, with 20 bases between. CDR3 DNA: TGCAGTGCCGATCAGGGGATCGGGGCCCATGGCTACACCTTC. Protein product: CSADQGIGAHGYTF.

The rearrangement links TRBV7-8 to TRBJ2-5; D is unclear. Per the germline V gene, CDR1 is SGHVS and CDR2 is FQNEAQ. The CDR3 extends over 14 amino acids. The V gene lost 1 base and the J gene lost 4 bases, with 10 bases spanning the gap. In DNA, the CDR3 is TGTGCCAGCAGCTTAGAAACGGGTTCAGAGACCCAGTACTTC. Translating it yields CASSLETGSETQYF.

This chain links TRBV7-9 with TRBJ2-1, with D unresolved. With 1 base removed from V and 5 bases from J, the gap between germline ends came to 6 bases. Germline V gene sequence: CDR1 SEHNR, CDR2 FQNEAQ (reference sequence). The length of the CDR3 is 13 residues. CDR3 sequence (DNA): TGTGCCAGCAGCTTAGGACCGGACAATGAGCAGTTCTTC. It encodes CASSLGPDNEQFF.

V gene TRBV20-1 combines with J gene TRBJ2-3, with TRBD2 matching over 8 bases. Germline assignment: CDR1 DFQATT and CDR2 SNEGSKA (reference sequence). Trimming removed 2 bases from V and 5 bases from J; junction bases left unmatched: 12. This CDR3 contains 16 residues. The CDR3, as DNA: TGCAGTGCTAGACCACTAGCGGATGGACTAAGAGATACGCAGTATTTT. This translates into CSARPLADGLRDTQYF.

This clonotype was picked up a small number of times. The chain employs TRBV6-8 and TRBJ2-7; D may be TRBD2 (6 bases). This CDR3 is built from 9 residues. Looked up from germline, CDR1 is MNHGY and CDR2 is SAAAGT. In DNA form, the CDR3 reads TGTGCCAGCAGGGTAGCGGAATTTGTC. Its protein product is CASRVAEFV.

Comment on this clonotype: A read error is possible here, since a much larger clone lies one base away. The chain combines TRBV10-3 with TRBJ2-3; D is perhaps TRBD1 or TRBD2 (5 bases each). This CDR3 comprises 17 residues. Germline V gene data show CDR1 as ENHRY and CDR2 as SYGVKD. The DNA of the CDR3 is TGTACCATCAGTGACCCGTTGAACAGGAGGAACACAGATACGCAGTATTTT. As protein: CTISDPLNRRNTDTQYF.

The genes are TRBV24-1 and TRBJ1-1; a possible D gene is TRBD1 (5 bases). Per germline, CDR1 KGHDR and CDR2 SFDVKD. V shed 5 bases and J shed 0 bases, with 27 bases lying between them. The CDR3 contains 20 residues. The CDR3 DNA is TGTGCCACCAGTGGGCCCCCCTACGACAGCACGAGCAGAATGAACACTGAAGCTTTCTTT. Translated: CATSGPPYDSTSRMNTEAFF.

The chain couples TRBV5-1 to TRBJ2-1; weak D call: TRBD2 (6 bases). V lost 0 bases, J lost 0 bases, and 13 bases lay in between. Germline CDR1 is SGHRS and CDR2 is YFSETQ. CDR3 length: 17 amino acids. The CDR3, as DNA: TGCGCCAGCAGCTTGGCCAGCGGGTCGAGCTCCTACAATGAGCAGTTCTTC. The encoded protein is CASSLASGSSSYNEQFF.

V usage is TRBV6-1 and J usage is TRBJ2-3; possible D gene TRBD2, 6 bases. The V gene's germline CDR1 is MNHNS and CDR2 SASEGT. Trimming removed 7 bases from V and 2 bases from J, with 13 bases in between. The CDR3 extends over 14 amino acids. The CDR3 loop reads CASTGGLSTDTQYF. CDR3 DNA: TGTGCCAGCACCGGGGGACTTTCCACAGATACGCAGTATTTT.

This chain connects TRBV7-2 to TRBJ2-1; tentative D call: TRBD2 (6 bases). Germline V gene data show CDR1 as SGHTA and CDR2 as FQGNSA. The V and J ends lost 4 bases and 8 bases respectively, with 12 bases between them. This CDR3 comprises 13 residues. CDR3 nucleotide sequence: TGTGCCAGCAGCTCTTCATGGGGGGATGAGCAGTTCTTC. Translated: CASSSSWGDEQFF.

CDR3 coding DNA: TGTGCCAGCAGCTCATCCCGTGGAGGAGGACAAGAGACCCAGTACTTC. This codes for CASSSSRGGGQETQYF. J is TRBJ2-5 and V is TRBV11-3; maybe TRBD2 (5 bases). Germline CDR1 and CDR2: SGHNT and YENEEA. The CDR3 totals 16 residues. Between the trimmed V and J ends, which lost 4 bases and 2 bases, there was a span of 17 bases.